This TCR beta chain came from a study of CD8+ T cells in alopecia areata. About the research overall: In an open-label trial, patients got 5 to 10 mg tofacitinib twice daily. Once tofacitinib had been taken for 6 to 18 months, 6 months off drug followed.

Obtained from alopecia areata patients were lesional scalp punch biopsies along with peripheral blood. Trimming left V 3 bases short and J 4 bases short, with 4 bases between. This CDR3 comprises 12 residues. CDR1 is MNHNS, CDR2 SASEGT, per germline. TCR sequencing used cDNA made by reverse transcription of extracted RNA. Sequencing was performed with immunoSEQ multiplex PCR; in TCRdb, only in-frame clones are kept and a portion is missing. This sample has about 150,000 clones; around 47% occur once, and the top ten carry roughly 7.5%. The chain employs TRBV6-1 and TRBJ2-1; no clear D. The source is a human donor with alopecia areata. Sequencing was done on a sample of CD4+ T cells sorted from blood. For the CDR3, the DNA is TGTGCCAGCAGTGATGTTTACAATGAGCAGTTCTTC. This gives the protein CASSDVYNEQFF.